Reported below is one TCR beta chain. Sequencing was performed with immunoSEQ multiplex PCR; in TCRdb, only in-frame clones are kept and a portion is missing. The table has hundreds of thousands of clones, 95% seen once. The data are from a study of shared T cell receptors in the human thymus. Trimming removed 4 bases from V and 6 bases from J, with 18 bases in between. The CDR3 spans 16 residues. Germline loops: CDR1 MGHRA, CDR2 YSYEKL. The receptor's source is a human donor. Sequencing was performed on thymocytes. The rearrangement links TRBV4-1 to TRBJ1-4, with D perhaps TRBD1 (5 bases). The CDR3 DNA sequence: TGCGCCAGCAGCCTCCCGGTGAGGGACTTCCATGAAAAACTGTTTTTT. Amino acid sequence: CASSLPVRDFHEKLFF.